This T cell receptor beta chain was documented in a study of PD-L1 blockade in urothelial cancer. Study background: The patients had undergone anywhere from 0 to 3 prior chemotherapy regimens.

Germline V gene data show CDR1 as MNHEY and CDR2 as SVGAGI. The V and J ends lost 5 bases and 2 bases respectively, with 12 bases between them. The CDR3 runs 14 residues. Study-wide points: By 3 weeks, tumor-associated blood clones had expanded more in durable-benefit patients.

Noted time point: peripheral blood 6 weeks after treatment start. In regard to this clone: Its matching antigen is unknown.

TCRdb keeps only in-frame clones here, not all; method: immunoSEQ multiplex PCR. The table has 48,000 or so clones, around 88% seen once. This receptor was taken from a man aged 60-69 years with urothelial cancer. Sequenced here: PBMCs, sampled around atezolizumab (anti-PD-L1) treatment. The chain is built from TRBV6-5 and TRBJ1-1; a weak D match, TRBD1 (5 bases). The CDR3 sequence: CASSRQGTNTEAFF. As DNA, the CDR3 is TGTGCCAGCAGTCGCCAGGGAACTAACACTGAAGCTTTCTTT.